This record concerns one T cell receptor (beta chain) sequence. The time point denotes: peripheral blood 6 weeks after treatment start. Diagnoses among patients were locally advanced or metastatic urothelial carcinoma. Generated by immunoSEQ multiplex PCR, the TCRdb table keeps only in-frame clones and is missing some. The repertoire holds 120,000 or so clones, with about 84% as singletons. The sample originates from a study of PD-L1 blockade in urothelial cancer. Study-wide context: Before enrollment, 0 to 3 chemotherapy regimens had been given to patients. Blood samples contained a median approximately 140,000 T cells.

The V end lost 2 bases, the J end lost 1 base, and 11 bases lay between the germline ends. In germline, CDR1 is SGHTA, CDR2 FQGNSA. CDR3 length equals 15 residues. The sequence was obtained from a man aged 50-60 years with urothelial cancer. This chain joins TRBV7-2 and TRBJ1-1; no clear D gene. The sequences come from PBMCs, collected around atezolizumab (anti-PD-L1) treatment. CDR3 DNA: TGTGCCAGCAGCTTAAATGGGCTCCCGAACACTGAAGCTTTCTTT. Its translation is CASSLNGLPNTEAFF.